Reported below is one T cell receptor (beta chain). Its target is unknown. V was pared by 5 bases and J by 1 base, with 6 bases of the junction left unmatched. This CDR3 contains 15 residues. Germline CDR1 and CDR2: SGHTA and FQGTGA. This specimen comes from a study of T cell responses to AZD1222 COVID-19 vaccine. General study results and limits: Spike-wide coverage was observed for vaccine-associated CD4 TCRs, with dominant responses at 160-218 and 743-854.

The method was immunoSEQ multiplex PCR; TCRdb's version includes in-frame clones alone and lacks a portion of them. The data contain approximately 140,000 clones, almost 90% of them seen just once; the ten biggest clones take up about 1.5%. Both about-4-week and about-12-week second-dose recipients were combined. Sequences were derived from peripheral blood, sampled 28 days after the second AZD1222 dose. The receptor was isolated from an adult who received the AZD1222 COVID-19 vaccine. The J gene is TRBJ2-3, the V gene TRBV7-3; 7 bases align to TRBD2. The CDR3 region is CASSLASGRTDTQYF. The CDR3 nucleotides read TGTGCCAGCAGCCTAGCTAGCGGCCGCACAGATACGCAGTATTTT. Filled out from reference TRBV7-3 and TRBJ2-3, the complete variable domain reads GAGVSQTPSNKVTEKGKYVELRCDPISGHTALYWYRQSLGQGPEFLIYFQGTGAADDSGLPNDRFFAVRPEGSVSTLKIQRTERGDSAVYLCASSLASGRTDTQYFGPGTRLTVL.